Each of the 20 T cell receptor beta chains below was sequenced from the same sample in a study of blood T cells in healthy people across ages. A J-beta primer mix and a sample-barcoded 5' primer were used in a second PCR of about 6 to 12 cycles. Via MiXCR, TCRdb re-called the 5' RACE reads, giving one row per CDR3 protein. Of 650,000 to 700,000 distinct CDR3 sequences in the sample, less than 40% were seen once. The sample comprised blood. The receptors originated from a woman aged 80 or over in good health.

Comment on this clonotype: A much larger clone differs from this one at a single base, so this may be a read error. This chain uses TRBV29-1 with TRBJ2-5, with D tentatively TRBD1 (6 bases). This CDR3 is 15 amino acids long. Germline V gives CDR1 SQVTM, CDR2 ANQGSEA. V lost 3 bases, J lost 11 bases, and 25 bases lay in between. CDR3 residues: CSVDKGQGNNDEQYF. CDR3 nucleotides: TGCAGCGTTGACAAAGGCCAGGGGAATAACGATGAGCAGTACTTC.

This clonotype was found a few times. The gene calls are TRBV12-3 or TRBV12-4 and TRBJ2-2; 10 bases align to TRBD2. V shed 9 bases, J shed 2 bases, and the junction held 3 bases outside the gene matches. The CDR3 runs to 14 residues. CDR3 protein: CASSGGLNTGELFF. DNA for the CDR3: TGTGCCAGTAGCGGGGGGCTCAACACCGGGGAGCTGTTTTTT.

The V and J genes are TRBV18 and TRBJ1-6; 7 bases align to TRBD1. The CDR3 loop spans 13 amino acids. The trim removed 4 bases at V and 13 bases at J, leaving 7 bases unmatched. Germline V gene sequence: CDR1 KGHSH, CDR2 LQKENI. CDR3 amino acids: CASSQGTVSPLHF. Here the CDR3 DNA reads TGTGCCAGCTCACAGGGGACAGTAAGTCCCCTCCACTTT.

About this clonotype itself: With a much larger clone just one base away, this may be a read error. The J gene is TRBJ1-2, the V gene TRBV10-3; weak D call: TRBD1 (6 bases). Trimming took off 8 bases at V and 3 bases at J, with 10 bases between the two ends. CDR3 length equals 12 residues. Germline values: CDR1 ENHRY, CDR2 SYGVKD. CDR3 sequence: CAISGGDYGYTF. In DNA, the CDR3 is TGTGCCATCTCTGGGGGCGACTATGGCTACACCTTC.

This clonotype was seen ten or more times. This chain links TRBV5-1 with TRBJ2-7, with D perhaps matching TRBD2 (6 bases). CDR1 SGHRS and CDR2 YFSETQ come from the germline V gene. The CDR3 totals 14 residues. Trimming left V 9 bases short and J 0 bases short, with 16 bases between. CDR3 sequence (DNA): TGCGCCACCCGGGGAGGAGTAAGCTCCTACGAGCAGTACTTC. Its protein product is CATRGGVSSYEQYF.

This clonotype occurred a few times. This may be a read error, as it is one base from a much larger clone. The chain is built from TRBV6-5 and TRBJ2-7; D is possibly TRBD2 (6 bases). From germline, CDR1 is MNHEY and CDR2 SVGAGI. V was clipped by 6 bases and J by 1 base, with 13 bases between them. The CDR3 has 14 amino acids. The CDR3 region has the DNA TGTGCCAGCAGCTGGGACTCTAATTCCTACGAGCAGTACTTC. This gives the protein CASSWDSNSYEQYF.

V and J are TRBV29-1 and TRBJ1-1; D possibly corresponds to TRBD1 (6 bases). Germline loops: CDR1 SQVTM, CDR2 ANQGSEA. The CDR3 is made up of 12 amino acids. Trimming took off 4 bases at V and 4 bases at J, with 10 bases between the two ends. The CDR3 here is CSVVGAVTEAFF. The CDR3 nucleotides are TGCAGCGTTGTGGGGGCAGTCACTGAAGCTTTCTTT.

V gene TRBV4-1 combines with J gene TRBJ1-1; no firm D call. In germline, CDR1 is MGHRA, CDR2 YSYEKL. V lost 4 bases and J 7 bases, leaving 16 bases between the germline ends. This CDR3 is built from 14 residues. The CDR3 coding sequence is TGCGCCAGCAGCCGCGTGGCTCTAGGCGGTGAAGCTTTCTTT. Translating it yields CASSRVALGGEAFF.

This clonotype occurred a few times. Since a much larger clone is just one base distant, this may be a read error. CDR3 loop: CSAMAPAVETQYF. The DNA for the CDR3 is TGCAGTGCTATGGCCCCGGCAGTAGAGACCCAGTACTTC. The J gene is TRBJ2-5, the V gene TRBV20-1; D gene unclear. This CDR3 is 13 amino acids long. Germline CDR1 reads DFQATT; CDR2 reads SNEGSKA (reference sequence). V was shortened by 4 bases and J by 4 bases, with 13 bases between the two germline ends.

This clonotype has ten or more counts. DNA of the CDR3: TGTGCCATCAGTGCCGGACAGGGGGATCAGCCCCAGCATTTT. It yields the protein CAISAGQGDQPQHF. V is TRBV10-3 and J is TRBJ1-5, with 10 bases lining up with TRBD1. Germline CDR1 and CDR2: ENHRY and SYGVKD. The CDR3 is 14 residues long. V lost 4 bases, J lost 5 bases, and 2 bases stayed unmatched.

This clonotype was found many times. The chain combines TRBV5-1 with TRBJ2-1; TRBD2 aligns across 9 bases. This CDR3 contains 17 residues. V trimming: 4 bases; J trimming: 8 bases; junction bases outside the gene matches: 16. Germline V gene lookup returns CDR1 SGHRS and CDR2 YFSETQ. The CDR3 sequence: CASSAGAAGGQSYEQFF. Here the CDR3 DNA reads TGCGCCAGCAGCGCGGGCGCGGCGGGGGGGCAGTCTTATGAGCAGTTCTTC. Drawing the rest from reference TRBV5-1 and TRBJ2-1, the complete variable domain is KAGVTQTPRYLIKTRGQQVTLSCSPISGHRSVSWYQQTPGQGLQFLFEYFSETQRNKGNFPGRFSGRQFSNSRSEMNVSTLELGDSALYLCASSAGAAGGQSYEQFFGPGTRLTVL.

The chain has TRBV20-1 and TRBJ1-2; maybe TRBD1 (6 bases). The CDR3 runs 13 residues. V lost 4 bases to trimming and J lost 4 bases, with 13 bases between them. Looked up from germline, CDR1 is DFQATT and CDR2 is SNEGSKA (reference sequence). The CDR3 is CSANRDAGYGYTF. The CDR3 DNA reads as TGCAGTGCTAACAGGGACGCGGGCTATGGCTACACCTTC.

This sequence joins TRBV30 and TRBJ1-4; D remains ambiguous. CDR3 size: 12 residues. Deletions cut 0 bases from V and 2 bases from J, with 1 base between. CDR1 and CDR2 from the germline V gene are GTSNPN and SVGIG (reference sequence). This chain's CDR3 is CAWSVTNEKLFF. DNA of the CDR3: TGTGCCTGGAGTGTTACTAATGAAAAACTGTTTTTT.

This clonotype was recorded at least ten times. This chain uses TRBV6-5 with TRBJ1-2; 8 nucleotides agree with TRBD1. This CDR3 is 15 amino acids long. Germline V CDR1 and CDR2: MNHEY, SVGAGI. V trimming: 7 bases; J trimming: 8 bases; junction bases outside the gene matches: 15. CDR3 bases: TGTGCCAGCACCAAAGGGGTTGGGACAGGCGGGGGCTACACCTTC. Amino acids: CASTKGVGTGGGYTF.

V and J are TRBV12-3 or TRBV12-4 and TRBJ1-2; D is undetermined. This CDR3 region has 14 residues. V gave up 2 bases and J gave up 2 bases, with 9 bases separating them. The CDR3 here is CASSLRPDNYGYTF. The CDR3 bases are TGTGCCAGCAGTTTAAGGCCGGACAACTATGGCTACACCTTC.

This clonotype was detected many times. The rearrangement uses TRBV20-1 and TRBJ2-5, with a possible D match to TRBD2 (8 bases). The CDR3 is 15 residues long. Per germline, CDR1 DFQATT and CDR2 SNEGSKA (reference sequence). Trimming removed 6 bases from V and 1 base from J, with 18 bases in between. CDR3 nucleotide sequence: TGCAGTGCGGGGAACGGGAGGGACAGCCAAGAGACCCAGTACTTC. Encoded protein: CSAGNGRDSQETQYF.

This clonotype came up many times. The V call is TRBV5-1, the J call TRBJ2-5; a weak D match, TRBD1 (6 bases). The V end was cut by 1 base, the J end by 4 bases, with 14 bases between. This CDR3 is built from 15 residues. Germline V CDR1 and CDR2: SGHRS, YFSETQ. The CDR3 sequence is CASSLLGAKGETQYF. The DNA for the CDR3 is TGCGCCAGCAGCTTGTTGGGGGCTAAGGGAGAGACCCAGTACTTC. Filled out from reference TRBV5-1 and TRBJ2-5, the complete variable domain reads KAGVTQTPRYLIKTRGQQVTLSCSPISGHRSVSWYQQTPGQGLQFLFEYFSETQRNKGNFPGRFSGRQFSNSRSEMNVSTLELGDSALYLCASSLLGAKGETQYFGPGTRLLVL.

At least ten counts were recorded for this clonotype. The chain links TRBV14 to TRBJ2-5; D uncertain. V lost 0 bases, J lost 0 bases, and 8 bases lay in between. This CDR3 is 15 amino acids long. Germline values: CDR1 SGHDN, CDR2 FVKESK. The CDR3 DNA sequence: TGTGCCAGCAGCCAAGATCGGCGCTACCAAGAGACCCAGTACTTC. Protein sequence: CASSQDRRYQETQYF. The full variable domain, rest sourced from reference TRBV14 and TRBJ2-5, is EAGVTQFPSHSVIEKGQTVTLRCDPISGHDNLYWYRRVMGKEIKFLLHFVKESKQDESGMPNNRFLAERTGGTYSTLKVQPAELEDSGVYFCASSQDRRYQETQYFGPGTRLLVL.

This clonotype was observed many times. This sequence joins TRBV3-1 and TRBJ2-7, with unresolved D. CDR1 is LGHDT and CDR2 is YNNKEL in the germline V gene (reference sequence). Trimming left V 8 bases short and J 1 base short, with 12 bases between. The CDR3 covers 13 residues. CDR3 amino acids: CASASQSSYEQYF. CDR3 coding DNA: TGTGCCAGCGCCAGCCAAAGTTCCTACGAGCAGTACTTC.

This clonotype was seen ten or more times. This rearrangement joins TRBV7-8 to TRBJ1-1; D is ambiguous. Germline V gene lookup returns CDR1 SGHVS and CDR2 FQNEAQ. V was cut by 1 base and J by 3 bases, with 12 bases left in between. There are 15 residues in the CDR3. CDR3 in DNA: TGTGCCAGCAGCTTAGGGGCGCGAGGGCACACTGAAGCTTTCTTT. Translation: CASSLGARGHTEAFF. Full variable domain (remainder filled in from reference TRBV7-8 and TRBJ1-1): GAGVSQSPRYKVAKRGQDVALRCDPISGHVSLFWYQQALGQGPEFLTYFQNEAQLDKSGLPSDRFFAERPEGSVSTLKIQRTQQEDSAVYLCASSLGARGHTEAFFGQGTRLTVV.